Shown below are 25 T cell receptor beta chains from a single sample sequenced in a study of T cell responses to AZD1222 COVID-19 vaccine. Libraries were prepared by immunoSEQ multiplex PCR; TCRdb keeps only in-frame clonotypes and omits some of them. The sample contains more than 90,000 clones, about nine tenths of which appear only once. This material consisted of peripheral blood, taken 28 days after the second AZD1222 dose. The source is an adult who received the AZD1222 COVID-19 vaccine.

The table lists this clone with a few counts. CDR3 loop: CASSLRLADTGELFF. Here the CDR3 DNA reads TGTGCCAGCAGCTTACGACTAGCGGACACCGGGGAGCTGTTTTTT. J is TRBJ2-2 and V is TRBV7-6; 9 bases line up with TRBD2. The germline V gene has CDR1 SGHVS and CDR2 FNYEAQ. Trimming cost V 2 bases and J 3 bases; bases outside gene matches: 1. This CDR3 region has 15 residues.

CDR3 residues: CASSEADRGNYGYTF. The DNA for the CDR3 is TGTGCCAGCAGTGAAGCCGACAGGGGTAACTATGGCTACACCTTC. The V gene is TRBV2, the J gene TRBJ1-2, with 8 bases fitting TRBD1. CDR1 is SNHLY, CDR2 FYNNEI, per germline. CDR3 length equals 15 residues. V lost 0 bases to trimming and J lost 1 base; unmatched junction nucleotides: 1.

J is TRBJ1-5 and V is TRBV10-2; D gene uncertain. V was clipped by 4 bases and J by 3 bases, with 10 bases between them. This CDR3 has 14 amino acids. Germline loops: CDR1 WSHSY, CDR2 SAAADI. The chain's CDR3 is CASSGHRDNQPQHF. The CDR3 nucleotides are TGCGCCAGCAGTGGCCACAGAGACAATCAGCCCCAGCATTTT.

The chain is built from TRBV27 and TRBJ2-1; maybe TRBD2 (6 bases). V was pared by 1 base and J by 4 bases, with 11 bases between. The CDR3 is made up of 15 amino acids. CDR1 is MNHEY, CDR2 SMNVEV, per germline (reference sequence). The CDR3 DNA sequence: TGTGCCAGCAGTTTATATTCGGGGGAGTACAATGAGCAGTTCTTC. This codes for CASSLYSGEYNEQFF.

This chain joins TRBV5-1 and TRBJ2-2, with a tentative D call TRBD2 (6 bases). The CDR3 is 15 residues long. V was shortened by 1 base and J by 6 bases, with 13 bases between the two germline ends. Germline-derived CDR1 and CDR2 are SGHRS and YFSETQ. CDR3 in DNA: TGCGCCAGCAGCTTGATCGGGAGTCGGGCCGGGGAGCTGTTTTTT. This gives the protein CASSLIGSRAGELFF.

This chain links TRBV6-4 with TRBJ2-1; TRBD1 is a possible D gene (5 bases). The ends were cut back, 5 bases at V and 5 bases at J, with 10 bases in the middle. CDR1 is MRHNA and CDR2 is SNTAGT in the germline V gene. The CDR3 is made up of 13 amino acids. The CDR3 bases are TGTGCCAGCAGTACCGACAGCCACAATGAGCAGTTCTTC. Residues: CASSTDSHNEQFF.

This chain connects TRBV18 to TRBJ1-4; D gene ambiguous. The germline CDR1 and CDR2 sequences are KGHSH and LQKENI. The CDR3 has 14 residues. The V end was cut by 0 bases, the J end by 0 bases, with 2 bases between. CDR3 sequence reads: CASSPPSTNEKLFF. The CDR3 nucleotides read TGTGCCAGCTCACCACCCTCAACTAATGAAAAACTGTTTTTT.

This rearrangement joins TRBV9 to TRBJ1-3; TRBD1 matches at 11 bases. V trimming: 4 bases; J trimming: 2 bases; junction bases outside the gene matches: 20. CDR3 size: 21 residues. CDR1 and CDR2 from the germline V gene are SGDLS and YYNGEE. Here the CDR3 DNA reads TGTGCCAGCAGCTCCACGATCGACCTGAAACGGGACAGGGGGACTGGAAACACCATATATTTT. The encoded protein is CASSSTIDLKRDRGTGNTIYF.

The chain links TRBV19 to TRBJ2-7; the match to TRBD2 covers 11 bases. With V trimmed by 5 bases and J by 0 bases, 9 bases remained unmatched. The CDR3 is 17 amino acids. Germline V CDR1 and CDR2: LNHDA, SQIVND (reference sequence). For the CDR3, the DNA is TGTGCCAGTAGTCTCCACACGGGACTAGCGGTCTCCTACGAGCAGTACTTC. This gives the protein CASSLHTGLAVSYEQYF.

J is TRBJ2-3 and V is TRBV29-1; D gene ambiguous. Trimming cost V 3 bases and J 0 bases, with 4 bases left between them. This CDR3 is 12 amino acids long. Per germline, CDR1 SQVTM and CDR2 ANQGSEA. The CDR3 DNA reads TGCAGCGTTGATCCGAGCACAGATACGCAGTATTTT. This translates into CSVDPSTDTQYF.

The V gene is TRBV7-9, the J gene TRBJ2-3, with 11 bases aligning to TRBD2. Germline CDR1 is SEHNR and CDR2 is FQNEAQ (reference sequence). The CDR3 sequence is 16 residues long. The V segment lost 5 bases and the J segment 3 bases; nucleotides outside the gene matches: 7. The CDR3: CASSAGRLAGTDTQYF. As DNA, the CDR3 is TGTGCCAGCAGCGCGGGGAGACTAGCGGGGACAGATACGCAGTATTTT.

V gene TRBV11-2 combines with J gene TRBJ2-1, with a weak D call TRBD1 (5 bases). V dropped 5 bases and J dropped 5 bases, with 16 bases sitting between them. CDR1 and CDR2 from the germline V gene are SGHAT and FQNNGV. The CDR3 is 15 residues long. CDR3 sequence reads: CASSPTAVRNNEQFF. CDR3 coding DNA: TGTGCCAGCAGCCCGACAGCAGTCCGAAACAATGAGCAGTTCTTC.

In its sample, this clone was seen once. The rearrangement joins TRBV5-1 to TRBJ2-2; D is unclear. The germline gives CDR1 SGHRS, CDR2 YFSETQ. This CDR3 has 15 amino acids. The V end lost 4 bases, the J end lost 2 bases, and 12 bases lay between the germline ends. In DNA, the CDR3 is TGCGCCAGCAGCCGCACTACCGAAAACACCGGGGAGCTGTTTTTT. Amino acids: CASSRTTENTGELFF.

This chain links TRBV7-2 with TRBJ2-3; 8 bases line up with TRBD2. The CDR3 runs 16 residues. V was clipped by 5 bases and J by 5 bases; unmatched bases: 12. In germline, CDR1 is SGHTA, CDR2 FQGNSA. CDR3 DNA: TGTGCCAGCAGCCCCTCCTCAGGGACTAGTATAGATACGCAGTATTTT. It is translated as CASSPSSGTSIDTQYF.

The gene calls are TRBV10-3 and TRBJ2-5; possibly TRBD1 or TRBD2 for D (5 bases each). Germline V gives CDR1 ENHRY, CDR2 SYGVKD. Deletions cut 5 bases from V and 0 bases from J, with 7 bases between. The CDR3 totals 13 residues. The CDR3 DNA reads TGTGCCATCAGTCCGGGGCACCAAGAGACCCAGTACTTC. It is translated as CAISPGHQETQYF.

This sequence joins TRBV19 and TRBJ1-2, with D possibly matching TRBD1 (5 bases). This CDR3 is built from 16 residues. With 3 bases removed from V and 4 bases from J, the gap between germline ends came to 18 bases. Germline V CDR1 and CDR2: LNHDA, SQIVND (reference sequence). CDR3 bases: TGTGCCAGTAGTATTTCGGGGACCCGCGGTTTCTATGGCTACACCTTC. Its protein product is CASSISGTRGFYGYTF.

This clone was seen just once. This chain connects TRBV15 to TRBJ2-7; D is unclear. Germline V gives CDR1 LNHNV, CDR2 YYDKDF (reference sequence). The CDR3 covers 14 residues. The V end lost 0 bases, the J end lost 7 bases, and 13 bases lay between the germline ends. This chain's CDR3 is CATSREAYEPEQYF. CDR3 in DNA: TGTGCCACCAGCAGAGAGGCTTACGAGCCTGAGCAGTACTTC.

The chain is built from TRBV15 and TRBJ1-1; D possibly corresponds to TRBD1 (5 bases). Germline CDR1 and CDR2: LNHNV and YYDKDF (reference sequence). The CDR3 is 14 residues long. Trimming took off 0 bases at V and 7 bases at J, with 12 bases between the two ends. CDR3 coding DNA: TGTGCCACCAGCAGAGATGGGGGGACCGGTGAAGCTTTCTTT. Its translation: CATSRDGGTGEAFF.

This chain links TRBV5-1 with TRBJ1-1; 9 bases align to TRBD1. With V trimmed by 4 bases and J by 4 bases, 5 bases remained unmatched. Germline CDR1 and CDR2: SGHRS and YFSETQ. This CDR3 contains 14 residues. CDR3 sequence reads: CASSLGQGSTEAFF. The CDR3 DNA is TGCGCCAGCAGCCTCGGACAGGGGTCCACTGAAGCTTTCTTT.

The CDR3 reads CASSPRAGRAIGYTF. The CDR3 DNA reads as TGTGCCAGTAGTCCCCGGGCGGGAAGGGCTATTGGCTACACCTTC. V usage is TRBV19 and J usage is TRBJ1-2; D remains unclear. The CDR3 runs to 15 residues. V lost 5 bases, J lost 7 bases, and 20 bases lay in between. Germline assignment: CDR1 LNHDA and CDR2 SQIVND (reference sequence).

The chain joins TRBV27 to TRBJ1-2; 9 bases line up with TRBD1. V was clipped by 8 bases and J by 8 bases; unmatched bases: 15. The CDR3 has 15 residues. The germline CDR1 and CDR2 sequences are MNHEY and SMNVEV (reference sequence). This chain's CDR3 is CASLPPPGTGSGYTF. CDR3 sequence (DNA): TGTGCCAGCCTACCCCCGCCCGGGACAGGGAGCGGCTACACCTTC.

Here the CDR3 reads CASSVRGSSYEQYF. CDR3 coding DNA: TGTGCCAGCAGCGTACGCGGGAGCTCCTACGAGCAGTACTTC. The J gene is TRBJ2-7, the V gene TRBV5-4; 7 nucleotides align to TRBD2. This CDR3 is 14 amino acids long. With 4 bases clipped from V and 0 bases from J, the junction kept 4 bases outside the gene matches. Germline V CDR1 and CDR2: SGHNT, YYREEE (reference sequence). The variable domain in full, completed from reference TRBV5-4 and TRBJ2-7, reads ETGVTQSPTHLIKTRGQQVTLRCSSQSGHNTVSWYQQALGQGPQFIFQYYREEENGRGNFPPRFSGLQFPNYSSELNVNALELDDSALYLCASSVRGSSYEQYFGPGTRLTVT.

The rearrangement joins TRBV9 to TRBJ1-2, with D perhaps matching TRBD1 (5 bases). Trimming cost V 4 bases and J 4 bases, with 14 bases left between them. This CDR3 region has 14 residues. Germline V gives CDR1 SGDLS, CDR2 YYNGEE. Here the CDR3 DNA reads TGTGCCAGCAGCCTAAGACTCGGGGGCTATGGCTACACCTTC. It specifies CASSLRLGGYGYTF. The variable domain in full, completed from reference TRBV9 and TRBJ1-2, reads DSGVTQTPKHLITATGQRVTLRCSPRSGDLSVYWYQQSLDQGLQFLIQYYNGEERAKGNILERFSAQQFPDLHSELNLSSLELGDSALYFCASSLRLGGYGYTFGSGTRLTVV.

J is TRBJ2-7 and V is TRBV29-1; D is ambiguous. The CDR3 has 10 residues. Trimming shortened V by 7 bases and J by 5 bases, and 9 bases separated the two germline ends. Germline values: CDR1 SQVTM, CDR2 ANQGSEA. CDR3: CSAVVDEQYF. The CDR3 DNA sequence: TGCAGCGCAGTAGTCGACGAGCAGTACTTC.

The chain combines TRBV6-4 with TRBJ2-1, with D possibly being TRBD2 (7 bases). This CDR3 comprises 16 residues. Germline V lookup: CDR1 MRHNA, CDR2 SNTAGT. The ends were cut back, 0 bases at V and 7 bases at J, with 16 bases in the middle. In DNA form, the CDR3 reads TGTGCCAGCAGTGACTCGGGAGGGAGAGGGACAAATGAGCAGTTCTTC. Residues: CASSDSGGRGTNEQFF.